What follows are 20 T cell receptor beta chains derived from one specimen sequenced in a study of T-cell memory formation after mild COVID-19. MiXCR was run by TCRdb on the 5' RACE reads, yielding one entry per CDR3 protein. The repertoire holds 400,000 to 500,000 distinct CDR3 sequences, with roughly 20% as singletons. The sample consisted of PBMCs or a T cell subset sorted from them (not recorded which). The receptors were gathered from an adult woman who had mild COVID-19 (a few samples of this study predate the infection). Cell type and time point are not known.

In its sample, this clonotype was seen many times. The CDR3: CASSLQGATYEQYF. Written as DNA, the CDR3 is TGTGCCAGCAGCCTTCAGGGGGCGACGTACGAGCAGTACTTC. The rearrangement joins TRBV11-2 to TRBJ2-7; 8 bases are a match to TRBD1. Trimming took 5 bases from V and 4 from J; bases not matched to a gene: 7. The CDR3 length is 14 residues. CDR1 is SGHAT and CDR2 is FQNNGV in the germline V gene.

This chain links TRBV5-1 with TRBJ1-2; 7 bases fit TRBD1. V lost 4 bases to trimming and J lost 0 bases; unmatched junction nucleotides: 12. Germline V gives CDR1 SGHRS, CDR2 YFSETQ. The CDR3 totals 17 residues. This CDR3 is CASSVSSGTATNYGYTF. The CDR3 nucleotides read TGCGCCAGCAGCGTAAGCTCCGGGACAGCCACTAACTATGGCTACACCTTC.

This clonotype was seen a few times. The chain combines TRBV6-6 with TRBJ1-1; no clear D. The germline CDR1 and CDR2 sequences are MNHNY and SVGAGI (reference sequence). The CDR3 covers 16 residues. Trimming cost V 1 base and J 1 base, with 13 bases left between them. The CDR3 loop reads CASSYFVPGPNTEAFF. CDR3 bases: TGTGCCAGCAGTTACTTTGTCCCAGGCCCGAACACTGAAGCTTTCTTT.

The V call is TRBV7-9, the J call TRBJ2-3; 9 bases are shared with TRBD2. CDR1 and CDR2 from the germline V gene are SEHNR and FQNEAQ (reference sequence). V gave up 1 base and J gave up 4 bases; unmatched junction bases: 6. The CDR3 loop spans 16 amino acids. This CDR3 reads CASSLVSGLAADTQYF. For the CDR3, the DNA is TGTGCCAGCAGCTTAGTTTCGGGACTAGCCGCAGATACGCAGTATTTT.

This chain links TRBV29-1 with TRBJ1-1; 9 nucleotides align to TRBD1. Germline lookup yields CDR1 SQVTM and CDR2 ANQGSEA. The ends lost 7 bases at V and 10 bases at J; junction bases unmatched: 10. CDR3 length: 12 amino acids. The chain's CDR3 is CSAVSQGAGAFF. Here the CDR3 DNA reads TGCAGCGCTGTATCACAGGGGGCCGGAGCTTTCTTT.

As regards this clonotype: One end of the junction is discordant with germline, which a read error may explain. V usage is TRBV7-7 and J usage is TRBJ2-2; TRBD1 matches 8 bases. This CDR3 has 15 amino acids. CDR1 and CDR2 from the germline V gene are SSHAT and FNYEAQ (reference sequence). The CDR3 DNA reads TGTGCTAGCAGCACATCACAGGGGGGCACCGGGGAGCTGTTTTTT. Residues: CASSTSQGGTGELFF.

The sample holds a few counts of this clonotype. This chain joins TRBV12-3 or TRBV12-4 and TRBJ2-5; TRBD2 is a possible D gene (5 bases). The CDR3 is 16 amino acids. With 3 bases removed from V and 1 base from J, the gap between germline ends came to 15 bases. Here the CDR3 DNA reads TGTGCCAGCAGTTTCGTCCGGACCGGAGGCCAAGAGACCCAGTACTTC. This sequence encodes CASSFVRTGGQETQYF.

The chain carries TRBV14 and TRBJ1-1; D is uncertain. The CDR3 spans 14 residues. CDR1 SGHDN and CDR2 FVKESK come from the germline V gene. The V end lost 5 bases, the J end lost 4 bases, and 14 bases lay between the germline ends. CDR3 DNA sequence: TGTGCCAGCAGCTTTCCCATGGCGGGCACTGAAGCTTTCTTT. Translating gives CASSFPMAGTEAFF. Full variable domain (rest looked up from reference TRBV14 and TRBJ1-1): EAGVTQFPSHSVIEKGQTVTLRCDPISGHDNLYWYRRVMGKEIKFLLHFVKESKQDESGMPNNRFLAERTGGTYSTLKVQPAELEDSGVYFCASSFPMAGTEAFFGQGTRLTVV.

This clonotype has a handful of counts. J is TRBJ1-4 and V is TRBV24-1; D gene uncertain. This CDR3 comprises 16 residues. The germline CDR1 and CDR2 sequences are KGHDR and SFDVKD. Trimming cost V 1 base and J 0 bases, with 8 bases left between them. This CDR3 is CATSDLPKTTNEKLFF. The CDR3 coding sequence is TGTGCCACCAGTGATTTACCGAAGACAACTAATGAAAAACTGTTTTTT.

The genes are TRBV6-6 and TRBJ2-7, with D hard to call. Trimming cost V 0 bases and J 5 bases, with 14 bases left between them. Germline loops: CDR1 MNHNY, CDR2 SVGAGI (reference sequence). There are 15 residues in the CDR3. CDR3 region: CASSYSSLGINEQYF. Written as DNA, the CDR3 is TGTGCCAGCAGTTACTCGAGCTTGGGTATCAACGAGCAGTACTTC.

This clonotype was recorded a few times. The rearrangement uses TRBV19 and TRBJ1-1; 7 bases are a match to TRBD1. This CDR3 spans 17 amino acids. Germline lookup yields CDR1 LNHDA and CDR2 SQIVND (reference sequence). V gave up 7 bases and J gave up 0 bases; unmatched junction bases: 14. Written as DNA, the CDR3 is TGTGCCAGTAATCCCAGGACAGGACAGAGTATGAACACTGAAGCTTTCTTT. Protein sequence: CASNPRTGQSMNTEAFF.

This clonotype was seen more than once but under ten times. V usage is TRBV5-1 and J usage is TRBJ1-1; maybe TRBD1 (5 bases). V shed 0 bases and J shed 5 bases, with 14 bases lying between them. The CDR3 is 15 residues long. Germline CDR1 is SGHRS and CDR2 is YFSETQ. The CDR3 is CASSLGHTKGTEAFF. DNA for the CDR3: TGCGCCAGCAGCTTGGGACACACGAAGGGGACTGAAGCTTTCTTT.

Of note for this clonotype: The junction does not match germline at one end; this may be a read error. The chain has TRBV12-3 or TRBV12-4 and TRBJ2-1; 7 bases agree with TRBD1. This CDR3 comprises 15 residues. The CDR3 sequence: CASSPTGWSYHEQFF. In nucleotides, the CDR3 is TGTGCCAGCAGTCCGACAGGGTGGTCCTACCATGAGCAGTTCTTC.

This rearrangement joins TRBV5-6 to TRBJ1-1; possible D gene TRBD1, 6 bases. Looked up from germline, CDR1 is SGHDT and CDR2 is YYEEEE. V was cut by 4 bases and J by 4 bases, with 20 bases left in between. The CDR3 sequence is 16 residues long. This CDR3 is CASSPQDRSFSTEAFF. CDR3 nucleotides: TGTGCCAGCAGCCCTCAAGACAGGTCTTTTAGCACTGAAGCTTTCTTT. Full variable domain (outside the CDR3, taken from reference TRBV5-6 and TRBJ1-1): DAGVTQSPTHLIKTRGQQVTLRCSPKSGHDTVSWYQQALGQGPQFIFQYYEEEERQRGNFPDRFSGHQFPNYSSELNVNALLLGDSALYLCASSPQDRSFSTEAFFGQGTRLTVV.

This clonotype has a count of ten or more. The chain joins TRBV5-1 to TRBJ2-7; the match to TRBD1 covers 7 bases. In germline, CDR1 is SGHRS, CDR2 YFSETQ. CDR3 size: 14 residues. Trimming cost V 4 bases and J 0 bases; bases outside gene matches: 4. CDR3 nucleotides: TGCGCCAGCAGCCAGGGGGACGGCTCCTACGAGCAGTACTTC. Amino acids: CASSQGDGSYEQYF.

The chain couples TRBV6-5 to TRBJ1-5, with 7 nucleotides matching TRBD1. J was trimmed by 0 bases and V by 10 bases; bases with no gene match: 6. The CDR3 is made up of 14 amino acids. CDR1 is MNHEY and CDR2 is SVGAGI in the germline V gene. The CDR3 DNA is TGTGCCATCCTGGACAGGCTTAGCAATCAGCCCCAGCATTTT. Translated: CAILDRLSNQPQHF.

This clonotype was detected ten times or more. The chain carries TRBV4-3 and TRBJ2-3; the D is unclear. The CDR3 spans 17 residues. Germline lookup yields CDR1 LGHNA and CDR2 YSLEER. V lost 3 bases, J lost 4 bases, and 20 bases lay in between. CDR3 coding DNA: TGCGCCAGCAGCCAGGAATTTCGCAGGCCTGGGGCAGATACGCAGTATTTT. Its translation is CASSQEFRRPGADTQYF.

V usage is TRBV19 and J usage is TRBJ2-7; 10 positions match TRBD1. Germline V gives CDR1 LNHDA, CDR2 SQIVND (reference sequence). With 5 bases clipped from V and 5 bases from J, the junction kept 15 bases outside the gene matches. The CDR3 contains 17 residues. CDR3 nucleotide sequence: TGTGCCAGTAGTCTCCAGGGCCGGGACAGGGGCGTCCACGAGCAGTACTTC. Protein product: CASSLQGRDRGVHEQYF.

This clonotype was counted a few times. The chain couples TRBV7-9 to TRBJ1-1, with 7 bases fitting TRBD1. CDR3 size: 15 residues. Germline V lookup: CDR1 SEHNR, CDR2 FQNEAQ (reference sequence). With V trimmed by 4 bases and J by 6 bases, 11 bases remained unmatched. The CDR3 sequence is CASSSPQGPFSEAFF. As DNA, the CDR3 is TGTGCCAGCAGCTCTCCACAGGGGCCGTTTTCTGAAGCTTTCTTT.

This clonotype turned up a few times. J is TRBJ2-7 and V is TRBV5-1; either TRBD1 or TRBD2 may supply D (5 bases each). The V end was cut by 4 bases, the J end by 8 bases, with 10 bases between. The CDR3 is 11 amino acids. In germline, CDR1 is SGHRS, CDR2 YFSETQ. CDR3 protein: CASSNRGQQYF. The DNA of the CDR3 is TGCGCCAGCAGCAACCGGGGCCAGCAGTACTTC.